These 26 T cell receptor beta chains were sequenced from one sample in a study of identical twins. Each CDR3 protein gets one entry after TCRdb re-called the 5' RACE reads with MiXCR. The data show about 220,000 distinct CDR3 sequences, approximately 8.3% seen once. The same data also contributed to another study, on yellow fever vaccine responses in identical twins.

The sample comprised memory (CD45RO+) T cells sorted from blood. These receptors all come from a woman between 18 and 30 years old in good health.

This clonotype was found many times. The J gene is TRBJ2-1, the V gene TRBV6-2 or TRBV6-3, with TRBD2 matching 11 bases. Germline V gene lookup returns CDR1 MNHEY and CDR2 SVGEGT. This CDR3 has 19 amino acids. V lost 2 bases to trimming and J lost 0 bases; unmatched junction nucleotides: 9. Written as DNA, the CDR3 is TGTGCCAGCAGTTACCTGAGGGGACTAGCGGAGAGCTCCTACAATGAGCAGTTCTTC. Translated, it gives CASSYLRGLAESSYNEQFF.

This clonotype has at least ten counts. The J gene is TRBJ2-1, the V gene TRBV28, with a weak D call TRBD2 (6 bases). CDR3 length: 14 residues. Germline lookup yields CDR1 MDHEN and CDR2 SYDVKM. V was pared by 5 bases and J by 6 bases, with 14 bases between. The CDR3 coding sequence is TGTGCCAGCAGTCGATTAGGCGGGACCAATGAGCAGTTCTTC. It is translated as CASSRLGGTNEQFF.

This clonotype has at least ten counts. V gene TRBV7-2 combines with J gene TRBJ2-7; 8 nucleotides align to TRBD1. The length of the CDR3 is 15 residues. Germline V lookup: CDR1 SGHTA, CDR2 FQGNSA. Losses at the gene ends were 0 bases for V and 5 bases for J; bases not matched to a gene: 6. The CDR3 DNA reads TGTGCCAGCAGCTTAGCAGGACAGGGTATAGACGAGCAGTACTTC. This gives the protein CASSLAGQGIDEQYF.

V and J are TRBV6-2 or TRBV6-3 and TRBJ2-5; D perhaps matches TRBD1 (6 bases). The CDR3 contains 14 residues. V lost 6 bases to trimming and J lost 6 bases, with 17 bases between them. Germline values: CDR1 MNHEY, CDR2 SVGEGT. The CDR3 nucleotides are TGTGCCAGCAGCCAGGGAGAGGGGGTAAAGACCCAGTACTTC. Protein: CASSQGEGVKTQYF.

The chain uses TRBV29-1 and TRBJ2-2, with a possible D match to TRBD2 (5 bases). The V and J ends lost 5 bases and 0 bases respectively, with 7 bases between them. This CDR3 is 13 amino acids long. Germline V gene lookup returns CDR1 SQVTM and CDR2 ANQGSEA. The CDR3 DNA reads as TGCAGCGTTTCCGGGACGAACACCGGGGAGCTGTTTTTT. Translating gives CSVSGTNTGELFF.

In its sample, this clonotype was seen a few times. This chain links TRBV3-1 with TRBJ2-7; TRBD1 agrees at 8 bases. This CDR3 contains 15 residues. Losses at the gene ends were 3 bases for V and 4 bases for J; bases not matched to a gene: 8. CDR1 and CDR2 from the germline V gene are LGHDT and YNNKEL (reference sequence). The CDR3 sequence: CASSQGTGLRYEQYF. In DNA form, the CDR3 reads TGTGCCAGCAGCCAGGGGACAGGACTAAGGTACGAGCAGTACTTC.

This clonotype was observed many times. The V gene is TRBV12-3 or TRBV12-4, the J gene TRBJ2-2, with 11 bases that match TRBD1. Trimming cost V 2 bases and J 5 bases; bases outside gene matches: 1. The length of the CDR3 is 15 residues. The CDR3 DNA follows: TGTGCCAGCAGTTTAAGGGACAGGGGGACCGGGGAGCTGTTTTTT. It translates to CASSLRDRGTGELFF.

The sample holds a few counts of this clonotype. The V call is TRBV30, the J call TRBJ1-6, with no clear D. This CDR3 is 14 amino acids long. V was shortened by 2 bases and J by 10 bases, with 15 bases between the two germline ends. Germline-derived CDR1 and CDR2 are GTSNPN and SVGIG (reference sequence). DNA of the CDR3: TGTGCCTGGAGTAAACGGAAGGAGGGCTCACCCCTCCACTTT. Residues: CAWSKRKEGSPLHF.

The chain uses TRBV20-1 and TRBJ2-6; D ambiguous. V dropped 0 bases and J dropped 0 bases, with 12 bases sitting between them. The CDR3 runs 17 residues. From germline, CDR1 is DFQATT and CDR2 SNEGSKA (reference sequence). CDR3: CSARDPDRSSGANVLTF. DNA of the CDR3: TGCAGTGCTAGAGATCCAGACCGTAGCTCTGGGGCCAACGTCCTGACTTTC.

In the case of this clonotype: A much larger clone lies a single base off, so this may be a read error. This sequence joins TRBV2 and TRBJ2-7, with 7 positions matching TRBD1. This CDR3 has 13 amino acids. The V segment lost 4 bases and the J segment 2 bases; nucleotides outside the gene matches: 2. From germline, CDR1 is SNHLY and CDR2 FYNNEI. This CDR3 is CASSGDSTYEQYF. The CDR3 bases are TGTGCCAGCAGTGGGGACAGTACCTACGAGCAGTACTTC.

This clonotype was counted only a few times. The DNA is omitted, as the CDR3 cannot be located on it reliably, and the CDR3 follows TCRdb's listing. The chain couples TRBV6-4 to TRBJ1-1; the table gives TRBD1 as D, unverified against the DNA. Germline assignment: CDR1 MRHNA and CDR2 SNTAGT. The CDR3 totals 17 residues, both ends included. CDR3 region: CASSDFRGRDDFGEAFF.

The chain links TRBV30 to TRBJ2-7; D tentatively reads TRBD1 or TRBD2 (6 bases each). The CDR3 sequence is 12 residues long. Per the germline V gene, CDR1 is GTSNPN and CDR2 is SVGIG (reference sequence). V was shortened by 1 base and J by 7 bases, with 11 bases between the two germline ends. The CDR3 coding sequence is TGTGCCTGGAGTGGAAGGGGGGAGGAGCAGTACTTC. Encoded protein: CAWSGRGEEQYF.

This clonotype was seen a handful of times. V and J are TRBV3-1 and TRBJ2-7, with TRBD1 as a possible D gene (6 bases). The V end lost 3 bases, the J end lost 4 bases, and 10 bases lay between the germline ends. The CDR3 has 13 amino acids. The germline V gene has CDR1 LGHDT and CDR2 YNNKEL (reference sequence). CDR3 nucleotide sequence: TGTGCCAGCAGCCAGGGGACATCTTACGAGCAGTACTTC. It encodes CASSQGTSYEQYF.

The chain is built from TRBV15 and TRBJ1-1; D unresolved. The CDR3 is made up of 17 amino acids. Germline-derived CDR1 and CDR2 are LNHNV and YYDKDF (reference sequence). Trimming cost V 0 bases and J 0 bases, with 14 bases left between them. The CDR3 protein is CATSRDKDGFMNTEAFF. CDR3 in DNA: TGTGCCACCAGCAGAGATAAGGACGGCTTCATGAACACTGAAGCTTTCTTT.

Comment on this clonotype: A read error may be the cause here, since a much bigger clone is one base away. The CDR3 DNA reads TGTACCAGCAGCCCGACTAGTATTCAGCCCCAGCATTTT. The encoded protein is CTSSPTSIQPQHF. This rearrangement joins TRBV7-8 to TRBJ1-5, with D hard to call. The CDR3 has 13 amino acids. The germline V gene encodes CDR1 SGHVS and CDR2 FQNEAQ. Full variable domain (outside the CDR3, taken from reference TRBV7-8 and TRBJ1-5): GAGVSQSPRYKVAKRGQDVALRCDPISGHVSLFWYQQALGQGPEFLTYFQNEAQLDKSGLPSDRFFAERPEGSVSTLKIQRTQQEDSAVYLCTSSPTSIQPQHFGDGTRLSIL.

J is TRBJ2-1 and V is TRBV6-1; D perhaps matches TRBD1 (5 bases). CDR1 is MNHNS, CDR2 SASEGT, per germline. The V end lost 7 bases, the J end lost 5 bases, and 12 bases lay between the germline ends. The CDR3 spans 13 residues. Here the CDR3 reads CASTGRDNNEQFF. DNA of the CDR3: TGTGCCAGCACCGGCAGGGATAACAATGAGCAGTTCTTC.

This clonotype came up a few times. This chain links TRBV5-1 with TRBJ1-6; D is possibly TRBD1 (6 bases). V lost 0 bases and J lost 10, with 11 bases in between. Per germline, CDR1 SGHRS and CDR2 YFSETQ. The CDR3 has 14 residues. CDR3 amino acids: CASSLDGGPSPLHF. CDR3 bases: TGCGCCAGCAGCTTGGACGGGGGCCCCTCACCCCTCCACTTT.

The genes are TRBV5-1 and TRBJ1-6; D is ambiguous. Trimming cost V 2 bases and J 5 bases, with 5 bases left between them. The CDR3 contains 13 residues. Germline V gives CDR1 SGHRS, CDR2 YFSETQ. The CDR3 region is CASSFLDNSPLHF. In nucleotides, the CDR3 is TGCGCCAGCAGCTTTTTGGATAATTCACCCCTCCACTTT.

This chain connects TRBV20-1 to TRBJ1-2; D gene unclear. CDR1 and CDR2 from the germline V gene are DFQATT and SNEGSKA (reference sequence). The CDR3 totals 16 residues. V lost 0 bases to trimming and J lost 0 bases, with 14 bases between them. CDR3 in DNA: TGCAGTGCTAGAGAGAACTGGGGTTACGCTAACTATGGCTACACCTTC. This codes for CSARENWGYANYGYTF.

This clonotype came up many times. V gene TRBV20-1 combines with J gene TRBJ2-5, with 7 bases aligning to TRBD1. The junction had 10 bases not matched to a gene; V was cut back by 5 bases and J by 7 bases. The CDR3 is 13 residues long. Germline V lookup: CDR1 DFQATT, CDR2 SNEGSKA (reference sequence). CDR3 in amino acids: CSAAHRGRVTQYF. The CDR3, as DNA: TGCAGTGCTGCCCACAGGGGAAGGGTGACCCAGTACTTC.

This clonotype occurred a few times. The chain combines TRBV5-1 with TRBJ2-7; 8 bases map to TRBD1. The CDR3 runs to 15 residues. Trimming removed 4 bases from V and 2 bases from J; junction bases left unmatched: 8. Germline V CDR1 and CDR2: SGHRS, YFSETQ. Here the CDR3 reads CASSIRTGITYEQYF. The CDR3 DNA reads TGCGCCAGCAGCATTAGGACAGGGATCACCTACGAGCAGTACTTC.

This clonotype came up a few times. This chain uses TRBV5-1 with TRBJ2-7, with a weak D call TRBD1 (6 bases). The CDR3 has 14 residues. CDR1 is SGHRS and CDR2 is YFSETQ in the germline V gene. With 3 bases removed from V and 1 base from J, the gap between germline ends came to 11 bases. The CDR3 DNA is TGCGCCAGCAGCTGGCAGACAGGATCCTACGAGCAGTACTTC. Protein: CASSWQTGSYEQYF.

The CDR3 nucleotides read TGTGCCAGCACCCTTTTTTTTTCGACAGGGAGCAATGAGCAGTTCTTC. Translation gives CASTLFFSTGSNEQFF. The chain joins TRBV21-1 to TRBJ2-1; TRBD1 is the table's D call and was not checked against the DNA. TRBV21-1 is reported as a pseudogene. The CDR3 runs to 16 residues.

This clonotype was seen more than once but under ten times. The CDR3 here is CASSQDLAGGNTIYF. The CDR3 DNA reads as TGCGCCAGCAGCCAAGATTTGGCAGGTGGAAACACCATATATTTT. This chain joins TRBV4-1 and TRBJ1-3; D gene unclear. This CDR3 contains 15 residues. V was shortened by 0 bases and J by 3 bases, with 9 bases between the two germline ends. Germline V lookup: CDR1 MGHRA, CDR2 YSYEKL.

The chain carries TRBV27 and TRBJ2-3, with D perhaps TRBD1 or TRBD2 (6 bases each). Germline V CDR1 and CDR2: MNHEY, SMNVEV (reference sequence). The CDR3 length is 15 residues. The ends were cut back, 10 bases at V and 5 bases at J, with 22 bases in the middle. Here the CDR3 DNA reads TGTGCCACCGCACTAGGGGGGTCGACCGGAGATACGCAGTATTTT. Its translation is CATALGGSTGDTQYF.

There are a few counts of this clonotype. The chain combines TRBV29-1 with TRBJ1-1; D gene uncertain. Germline V gives CDR1 SQVTM, CDR2 ANQGSEA. This CDR3 has 13 residues. Trimming cost V 0 bases and J 1 base, with 6 bases left between them. The CDR3 loop is CSVEELPNTEAFF. CDR3 bases: TGCAGCGTTGAAGAACTTCCGAACACTGAAGCTTTCTTT.